A selection of T cell receptor beta chains follows, all from one sample in a study of blood T cells in healthy people across ages. TCRdb reanalysed the 5' RACE reads using MiXCR and keeps one entry per CDR3 protein. The sample has roughly 560,000 distinct CDR3 sequences, nearly 25% seen once; the top ten hold around 10%. This sample was also put to use in a study of T cells of mothers and their children.

The material sequenced was blood. The receptors shown here come from a boy between 5 and 17 years old in good health. Each CDR3 is given with its conserved first and last residue. Fields, in order: J gene, clone size, V gene, D gene, CDR3 DNA, CDR3 protein. D genes are given only for firm matches. Where a row states a size, it is once, few, many or the class of an expanded clone; other rows omit it.

TRBJ2-5	-	TRBV6-2/TRBV6-3	TRBD2	TGTGCCAGCATACTAGCGGGGGAAGAGACCCAGTACTTC	CASILAGEETQYF
TRBJ1-6	few	TRBV20-1	-	TGCAGTGGCAAGGCTTGGGGAGGCTCCTATAATTCGCCCCTCCACTTT	CSGKAWGGSYNSPLHF
TRBJ1-3	-	TRBV9	-	TGTGCCAGCAGCGTAGACGTGAGCTCTGGAAACACCATATATTTT	CASSVDVSSGNTIYF
TRBJ2-7	-	TRBV20-1	TRBD2	TGCAGTGCTAGTAGCGGGAGGGCCTACGAGCAGTACTTC	CSASSGRAYEQYF
TRBJ1-5	-	TRBV4-3	-	TGCGCCAGCAGCCAAGATCTTCAAGGGAACAATCAGCCCCAGCATTTT	CASSQDLQGNNQPQHF
TRBJ2-5	many	TRBV7-9	-	TGTGCCAGCATCGGAGGGGGCCAAGAGACCCAGTACTTC	CASIGGGQETQYF
TRBJ2-1	few	TRBV6-5	-	TGTGCCAGCAGCCACGGACGGGGAAATGAGCAGTTCTTC	CASSHGRGNEQFF
TRBJ2-3	few	TRBV4-3	TRBD2	TGCGCCAGCAGCCGCCTGGGACTAGCGGGAACAGATACGCAGTATTTT	CASSRLGLAGTDTQYF
TRBJ2-7	few	TRBV2	-	TGTGCCAGCAGCCGGGACTTCCCGGCGAGGGGCTACGAGCAGTACTTC	CASSRDFPARGYEQYF
TRBJ2-1	few	TRBV6-2/TRBV6-3	-	TGTGCCAGCAGTCAGAATGAGCAGTTCTTC	CASSQNEQFF
TRBJ2-3	few	TRBV29-1	-	TGCAGCGGGAGGGGTCTCACAGATACGCAGTATTTT	CSGRGLTDTQYF
TRBJ2-3	-	TRBV23-1	TRBD1	TGCGCCAGCACCAAATTGGGGACAGGTGAACTCACAGATACGCAGTATTTT	CASTKLGTGELTDTQYF
TRBJ2-1	few	TRBV25-1	-	TGTGCCAGCAGTGAGGGCCGCCATGAGCAGTTCTTC	CASSEGRHEQFF
TRBJ2-3	few	TRBV7-9	-	TGTGCCAGCAGCTTAGCGAGCGCCACTAGCACAGATACGCAGTATTTT	CASSLASATSTDTQYF
TRBJ2-1	-	TRBV4-3	TRBD2	TGCGCCAGCAGCCCGGGGACTAGCGGGATCAGCACCCCTTTAGGTGATGAGCAGCTCTTC	CASSPGTSGISTPLGDEQLF
TRBJ1-2	few	TRBV6-5	-	TGTGCCAGCAGTTACACACGACAAGCAAGCCTTAACTATGGCTACACCTTC	CASSYTRQASLNYGYTF
TRBJ2-1	-	TRBV15	-	TGTGCCACCAGCAGCCCCGTCGGAGGAGAGCAGTTCTTC	CATSSPVGGEQFF
TRBJ1-5	-	TRBV30	-	TGTGCCTGGAGTGCCCCAGGGGCCTACAATCAGCCCCAGCATTTT	CAWSAPGAYNQPQHF
TRBJ2-1	few	TRBV6-5	TRBD2	TGTGCCAGCAGTTACGTAGCGGGAGGGCCTGGCAATGAGCAGTTCTTC	CASSYVAGGPGNEQFF
TRBJ2-2	few	TRBV3-1	-	TGTGCCAGCAGCCAAGTGGAGGGCCGTAACACCGGGGAGCTGTTTTTT	CASSQVEGRNTGELFF
TRBJ2-1	many	TRBV4-3	TRBD2	TGCGCCAGCAGCCAAGATCGCCCTAGCGGGAGTCTCCATGAGCAGTTCTTC	CASSQDRPSGSLHEQFF
TRBJ2-4	-	TRBV20-1	-	TGCAGTGCTAGTAAAACCCGGACAGAAAACATTCAGTACTTC	CSASKTRTENIQYF
TRBJ2-7	-	TRBV12-3/TRBV12-4	-	TGTGCCAGCAGTTTTTGGTCAGGGGGGACCTACGAGCAGTACTTC	CASSFWSGGTYEQYF
TRBJ1-5	few	TRBV6-5	-	TGTGCCAGCAGTTACGGGGGGTTGGGATCCGATCCCAATCAGCCCCAGCATTTT	CASSYGGLGSDPNQPQHF
TRBJ2-7	few	TRBV28	-	TGTGCCAGCAGTTACAGGGGCCGGGGGTCCTACGAGCAGTACTTC	CASSYRGRGSYEQYF
TRBJ2-5	-	TRBV4-3	-	TGCGCCAGCAGCCAAGATTACGGGGGGCGGTGGGAGACCCAGTACTTC	CASSQDYGGRWETQYF
TRBJ2-4	few	TRBV5-1	TRBD1	TGCGCCAGCAGCTTGACAGACAGGGTAAACATTCAGTACTTC	CASSLTDRVNIQYF
TRBJ2-7	-	TRBV20-1	-	TGCAGTGCTAGTAGTCAGGCCTACGAGCAGTACTTC	CSASSQAYEQYF
TRBJ2-7	-	TRBV29-1	-	TGCAGCGTTGATCATGGAGGGATCGAGCAGTACTTC	CSVDHGGIEQYF
TRBJ2-1	few	TRBV20-1	-	TGCAGTGCCCCCATCCCCCTACTAGGGGAGCAGTTCTTC	CSAPIPLLGEQFF
TRBJ2-1	few	TRBV5-6	TRBD2	TGTGCCAGCAGCTTGCGGCGGGGGGGCTTAGAAGATGAGCAGTTCTTC	CASSLRRGGLEDEQFF
TRBJ1-1	-	TRBV11-2	-	TGTGCCAGCAGCTTGTACAGTTATAACACTGAAGCTTTCTTT	CASSLYSYNTEAFF
TRBJ2-5	-	TRBV4-1	TRBD2	TGCGCCAGCAGCCAAGATCGAGGACTAGAGGGGGAGACCCAGTACTTC	CASSQDRGLEGETQYF
TRBJ2-6	few	TRBV9	-	TGTGCCAGCAGCCTCGGGCCTGGGGCCAACGTCCTGACTTTC	CASSLGPGANVLTF
TRBJ1-2	-	TRBV12-3/TRBV12-4	-	TGTGCCAGCAGTTTAGAAGGACAGACACCTCTCTATGGCTACACCTTC	CASSLEGQTPLYGYTF
TRBJ1-1	-	TRBV28	-	TGTGCCTGCAGTTTACCCGGGAACACTGAAGCTCTCTTT	CACSLPGNTEALF